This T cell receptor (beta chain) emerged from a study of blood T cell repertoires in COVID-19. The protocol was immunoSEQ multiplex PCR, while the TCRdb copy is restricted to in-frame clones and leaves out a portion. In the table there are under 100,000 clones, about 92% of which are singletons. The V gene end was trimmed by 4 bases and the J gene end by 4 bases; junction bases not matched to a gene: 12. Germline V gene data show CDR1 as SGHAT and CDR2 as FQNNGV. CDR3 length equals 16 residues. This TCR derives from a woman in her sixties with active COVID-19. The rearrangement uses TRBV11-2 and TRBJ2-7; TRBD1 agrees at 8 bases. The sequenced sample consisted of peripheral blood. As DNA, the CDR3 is TGTGCCAGCAGCTCTCCTTTCGGACAGGGCTTGTACGAGCAGTACTTC. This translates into CASSSPFGQGLYEQYF.